These 21 T cell receptor beta chains originate from one sample sequenced in a study of blood T cell repertoires in COVID-19 (dated by TCRdb to about 2020). Library prep was done by the immunoSEQ multiplex PCR assay. Drawn from immuneACCESS, this table holds only the in-frame rearrangements with V and J called that TCRdb kept. Clones are partly lost; checked studies trace under half to an unresolved V gene and leave the rest unexplained. Across this sample there are approximately 450,000 clones, with 87% seen only once. About 2.1% of the sample is taken by the ten largest. The sequenced material came from PBMCs or T cells enriched from blood (not recorded which). The receptors stem from a woman in her late teens or twenties with acute COVID-19.

The chain links TRBV19 to TRBJ1-2, with TRBD1 as a possible D gene (6 bases). The CDR3 totals 16 residues. Trimming shortened V by 0 bases and J by 8 bases, and 19 bases separated the two germline ends. CDR1 LNHDA and CDR2 SQIVND come from the germline V gene (reference sequence). This CDR3 reads CASSIEGIRGMLGYTF. The CDR3 bases are TGTGCCAGTAGTATAGAAGGAATCAGGGGTATGTTGGGCTACACCTTC.

The CDR3 nucleotides are TGTGCCAGCAGCCAGTCCGGGACAGAGTCCTACGAGCAGTACTTC. It encodes CASSQSGTESYEQYF. The chain has TRBV4-2 and TRBJ2-7; 7 nucleotides match TRBD1. The CDR3 has 15 residues. Germline lookup yields CDR1 LGHNA and CDR2 YNFKEQ. V lost 3 bases to trimming and J lost 1 base; unmatched junction nucleotides: 6.

The gene calls are TRBV5-4 and TRBJ2-3, with no clear D. Germline V gives CDR1 SGHNT, CDR2 YYREEE (reference sequence). The V and J ends lost 1 base and 2 bases respectively, with 11 bases between them. The CDR3 length is 15 residues. CDR3 bases: TGTGCCAGCAGCTTGAGTAGCACCCACACAGATACGCAGTATTTT. This translates into CASSLSSTHTDTQYF.

The chain combines TRBV19 with TRBJ1-5; D not certain. This CDR3 contains 17 residues. CDR1 is LNHDA and CDR2 is SQIVND in the germline V gene (reference sequence). Trimming cost V 3 bases and J 3 bases, with 18 bases left between them. CDR3 sequence (DNA): TGTGCCAGTAGTATCTTCTTCGTGACTCCGGACAATCAGCCCCAGCATTTT. Residues: CASSIFFVTPDNQPQHF.

Remarks on this clone: This specimen includes other DNA sequences encoding the same CDR3. The chain couples TRBV9 to TRBJ1-5; D call uncertain. Germline CDR1 and CDR2: SGDLS and YYNGEE. Trimming left V 0 bases short and J 0 bases short, with 7 bases between. This CDR3 comprises 15 residues. This chain's CDR3 is CASSVGSYSNQPQHF. CDR3 nucleotides: TGTGCCAGCAGCGTAGGGAGTTATAGCAATCAGCCCCAGCATTTT.

This chain uses TRBV19 with TRBJ2-7; 7 bases fit TRBD1. The CDR3 covers 13 residues. V lost 4 bases, J lost 3 bases, and 3 bases stayed unmatched. Germline CDR1 LNHDA, CDR2 SQIVND (reference sequence). The CDR3 spells CASSSQGVYEQYF. For the CDR3, the DNA is TGTGCCAGTAGTAGTCAGGGGGTCTACGAGCAGTACTTC.

The rearrangement links TRBV29-1 to TRBJ1-1; D ambiguous. Germline lookup yields CDR1 SQVTM and CDR2 ANQGSEA. Trimming took off 3 bases at V and 1 base at J, with 6 bases between the two ends. CDR3 size: 12 residues. As DNA, the CDR3 is TGCAGCGTTGACGTAGAGAACACTGAAGCTTTCTTT. It is translated as CSVDVENTEAFF.

This clone was recorded once. This rearrangement joins TRBV5-1 to TRBJ2-7, with TRBD1 as a possible D gene (6 bases). The V gene lost 0 bases and the J gene lost 1 base, with 11 bases spanning the gap. The germline gives CDR1 SGHRS, CDR2 YFSETQ. The CDR3 length is 15 residues. The CDR3 protein is CASSLGAGVSYEQYF. Here the CDR3 DNA reads TGCGCCAGCAGCTTGGGGGCAGGGGTATCCTACGAGCAGTACTTC. Full variable domain (outside the CDR3, taken from reference TRBV5-1 and TRBJ2-7): KAGVTQTPRYLIKTRGQQVTLSCSPISGHRSVSWYQQTPGQGLQFLFEYFSETQRNKGNFPGRFSGRQFSNSRSEMNVSTLELGDSALYLCASSLGAGVSYEQYFGPGTRLTVT.

This chain uses TRBV15 with TRBJ2-3, with D perhaps TRBD2 (6 bases). Between the trimmed V and J ends, which lost 1 base and 3 bases, there was a span of 14 bases. CDR3 size: 16 residues. CDR1 LNHNV and CDR2 YYDKDF come from the germline V gene (reference sequence). The CDR3 DNA reads as TGTGCCACCAGCAGAGGGGCGGGATTTGGAACAGATACGCAGTATTTT. Protein: CATSRGAGFGTDTQYF.

This chain joins TRBV6-5 and TRBJ1-3; D is uncertain. Germline V lookup: CDR1 MNHEY, CDR2 SVGAGI. The V and J ends lost 0 bases and 0 bases respectively, with 9 bases between them. The CDR3 consists of 16 residues. CDR3 region: CASSYSYRTSGNTIYF. The CDR3, as DNA: TGTGCCAGCAGTTACTCATACAGAACCTCTGGAAACACCATATATTTT.

V usage is TRBV5-1 and J usage is TRBJ2-7, with D possibly being TRBD1 (5 bases). Germline V lookup: CDR1 SGHRS, CDR2 YFSETQ. This CDR3 is built from 12 residues. Trimming stripped 4 bases from V and 3 bases from J, with 8 bases between. As DNA, the CDR3 is TGCGCCAGCAGCCCCGACAGCTACGAGCAGTACTTC. This translates into CASSPDSYEQYF.

CDR3 protein: CASRQGAIGNTIYF. As DNA, the CDR3 is TGTGCCAGCCGACAGGGGGCGATTGGAAACACCATATATTTT. This sequence joins TRBV9 and TRBJ1-3; 10 bases align to TRBD1. Germline V gene sequence: CDR1 SGDLS, CDR2 YYNGEE. After removal of 7 bases from V and 3 bases from J, the junction contained 4 bases not matched to a gene. The CDR3 is 14 residues long. The full variable domain, its missing parts supplied by reference TRBV9 and TRBJ1-3, is DSGVTQTPKHLITATGQRVTLRCSPRSGDLSVYWYQQSLDQGLQFLIQYYNGEERAKGNILERFSAQQFPDLHSELNLSSLELGDSALYFCASRQGAIGNTIYFGEGSWLTVV.

This clone has more than one count but fewer than ten. The rearrangement links TRBV29-1 to TRBJ1-5; unclear D gene. Germline V gives CDR1 SQVTM, CDR2 ANQGSEA. Trimming removed 4 bases at V and 1 base at J, with 8 bases between. The CDR3 sequence is 13 residues long. The CDR3 DNA sequence: TGCAGCGTTGCCGGGTCGAGCAATCAGCCCCAGCATTTT. Translated, it gives CSVAGSSNQPQHF.

This chain uses TRBV29-1 with TRBJ2-1; 9 bases align to TRBD2. Per the germline V gene, CDR1 is SQVTM and CDR2 is ANQGSEA. V lost 7 bases to trimming and J lost 7 bases; unmatched junction nucleotides: 8. This CDR3 comprises 13 residues. As DNA, the CDR3 is TGCAGCGGACGAGCGGGAGGCGGTAATGAGCAGTTCTTC. This codes for CSGRAGGGNEQFF.

CDR3 region: CASSLGLLGNQPQHF. CDR3 coding DNA: TGTGCCAGCAGCCTGGGACTACTCGGCAATCAGCCCCAGCATTTT. The chain employs TRBV11-2 and TRBJ1-5, with TRBD1 as a possible D gene (5 bases). The V gene's germline CDR1 is SGHAT and CDR2 FQNNGV. The CDR3 is 15 residues long. Trimming took off 5 bases at V and 2 bases at J, with 13 bases between the two ends.

This chain connects TRBV6-4 to TRBJ1-5, with 8 nucleotides matching TRBD1. This CDR3 is built from 13 residues. Germline V CDR1 and CDR2: MRHNA, SNTAGT. With V trimmed by 5 bases and J by 7 bases, 4 bases remained unmatched. The CDR3 spells CASSQGAEQPQHF. CDR3 nucleotides: TGTGCCAGCAGTCAGGGGGCAGAGCAGCCCCAGCATTTT.

This sequence joins TRBV14 and TRBJ2-7; D is possibly TRBD2 (6 bases). The CDR3 length is 15 residues. The V gene lost 1 base and the J gene lost 2 bases, with 12 bases spanning the gap. Germline V gives CDR1 SGHDN, CDR2 FVKESK. For the CDR3, the DNA is TGTGCCAGCAGCCAAGGCGGGACGGGAGCCTACGAGCAGTACTTC. This encodes CASSQGGTGAYEQYF.

The chain has TRBV7-9 and TRBJ1-4; 7 nucleotides align to TRBD1. Losses at the gene ends were 6 bases for V and 4 bases for J; bases not matched to a gene: 5. CDR3 length equals 14 residues. Germline V gene data show CDR1 as SEHNR and CDR2 as FQNEAQ (reference sequence). The CDR3 region is CASRYGTVNEKLFF. As DNA, the CDR3 is TGTGCCAGCAGATACGGGACAGTTAATGAAAAACTGTTTTTT. Full variable domain (outside the CDR3, taken from reference TRBV7-9 and TRBJ1-4): DTGVSQNPRHKITKRGQNVTFRCDPISEHNRLYWYRQTLGQGPEFLTYFQNEAQLEKSRLLSDRFSAERPKGSFSTLEIQRTEQGDSAMYLCASRYGTVNEKLFFGSGTQLSVL.

The chain uses TRBV7-2 and TRBJ2-2, with 9 bases lining up with TRBD2. Germline V lookup: CDR1 SGHTA, CDR2 FQGNSA. V shed 5 bases, J shed 4 bases, and the junction held 8 bases outside the gene matches. This CDR3 is built from 16 residues. The CDR3 is CASSPRASGTTGELFF. As DNA, the CDR3 is TGTGCCAGCAGCCCCCGGGCTAGCGGGACCACCGGGGAGCTGTTTTTT.

The CDR3 protein is CASSLDGGPLEQYF. CDR3 bases: TGTGCCAGCAGCTTGGACGGGGGGCCCCTCGAGCAGTACTTC. The V call is TRBV5-4, the J call TRBJ2-7; D might be TRBD2 (7 bases). CDR1 SGHNT and CDR2 YYREEE come from the germline V gene (reference sequence). CDR3 size: 14 residues. The ends were cut back, 0 bases at V and 6 bases at J, with 13 bases in the middle.

The V gene is TRBV5-4, the J gene TRBJ2-7; TRBD2 agrees at 7 bases. In germline, CDR1 is SGHNT, CDR2 YYREEE (reference sequence). The CDR3 totals 15 residues. Trimming removed 5 bases from V and 1 base from J; junction bases left unmatched: 9. CDR3 bases: TGTGCCAGCAGTTCTTCTAGCGGAGTTTCCTACGAGCAGTACTTC. It encodes CASSSSSGVSYEQYF.